This T cell receptor beta chain was documented in a study of blood T cell repertoires in COVID-19. The wider study: Acute-phase and convalescent COVID-19 samples originated in the United States, Italy and Spain. Sample material is recorded as cDNA or gDNA derived from T cells, B-cell-depleted T cells, or PBMCs.

Authors' data handling: Scientists estimated how many nucleated cells there were by amplifying reference gene primers. Here immunoSEQ multiplex PCR was the method, and the copy in TCRdb shows in-frame clones only, minus some. Clone size and the V and J calls come from that table; the DNA yielded D and trimming. This table holds approximately 76,000 clones, 87% found once. Germline values: CDR1 LNHDA, CDR2 SQIVND (reference sequence). The CDR3 spans 18 residues. V lost 1 base to trimming and J lost 0 bases, with 16 bases between them. This rearrangement joins TRBV19 to TRBJ1-5; D not resolved. The sequencing input was peripheral blood. The receptor was derived from a man aged 25-40 years with acute or convalescent COVID-19. The CDR3 nucleotides are TGTGCCAGTAGTATAGGTCGCGTCATAAATTATAGCAATCAGCCCCAGCATTTT. This gives the protein CASSIGRVINYSNQPQHF.